The clone carrying this T cell receptor (beta chain) was counted a single time. The data were obtained in a study of blood T cell repertoires in COVID-19. Libraries were prepared by immunoSEQ multiplex PCR; TCRdb keeps only in-frame clonotypes and omits some of them. The table records under 250,000 clones, 65% to 90% of them present only once. The clonotype originates from a man aged 45 to 65 with COVID-19, enrolled during active disease. Source material: peripheral blood.

The CDR3 region has the DNA TGTGCCAGCTCACCCAATCGGACACAAAACACTGAAGCTTTCTTT. It specifies CASSPNRTQNTEAFF. The chain is built from TRBV18 and TRBJ1-1; D may be TRBD1 (5 bases). CDR1 KGHSH and CDR2 LQKENI come from the germline V gene. This CDR3 has 15 amino acids. V was clipped by 3 bases and J by 2 bases, with 13 bases between them.